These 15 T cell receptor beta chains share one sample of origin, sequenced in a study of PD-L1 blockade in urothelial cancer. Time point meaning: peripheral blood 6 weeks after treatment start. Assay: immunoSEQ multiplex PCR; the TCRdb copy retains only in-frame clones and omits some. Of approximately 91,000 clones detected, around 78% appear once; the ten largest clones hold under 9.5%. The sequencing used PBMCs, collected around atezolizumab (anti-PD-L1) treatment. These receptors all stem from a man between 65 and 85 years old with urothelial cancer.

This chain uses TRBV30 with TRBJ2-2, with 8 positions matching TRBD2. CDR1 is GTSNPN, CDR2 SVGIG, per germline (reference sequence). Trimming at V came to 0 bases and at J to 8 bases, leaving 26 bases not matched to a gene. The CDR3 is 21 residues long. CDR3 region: CAWSVRARSGSGRVLRGELFF. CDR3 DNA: TGTGCCTGGAGTGTAAGGGCCCGATCGGGGAGCGGGAGAGTTCTTCGGGGGGAGCTGTTTTTT.

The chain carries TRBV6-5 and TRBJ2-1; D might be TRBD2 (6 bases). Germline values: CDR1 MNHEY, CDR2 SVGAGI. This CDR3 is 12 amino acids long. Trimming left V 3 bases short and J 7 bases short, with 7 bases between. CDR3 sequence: CASSYGGNEQFF. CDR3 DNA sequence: TGTGCCAGCAGTTATGGGGGGAATGAGCAGTTCTTC.

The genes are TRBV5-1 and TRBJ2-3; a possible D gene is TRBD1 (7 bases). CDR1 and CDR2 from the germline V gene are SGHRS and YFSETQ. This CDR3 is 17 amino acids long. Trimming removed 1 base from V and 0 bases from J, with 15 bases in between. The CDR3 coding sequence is TGCGCCAGCAGCTTGTCACCGACAGGGACTAGCACAGATACGCAGTATTTT. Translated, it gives CASSLSPTGTSTDTQYF.

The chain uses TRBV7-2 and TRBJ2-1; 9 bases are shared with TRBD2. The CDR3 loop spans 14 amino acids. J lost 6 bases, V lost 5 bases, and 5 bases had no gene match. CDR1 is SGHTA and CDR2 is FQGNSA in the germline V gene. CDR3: CASSPRGGVNEQFF. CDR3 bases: TGTGCCAGCAGCCCCCGCGGGGGGGTCAATGAGCAGTTCTTC.

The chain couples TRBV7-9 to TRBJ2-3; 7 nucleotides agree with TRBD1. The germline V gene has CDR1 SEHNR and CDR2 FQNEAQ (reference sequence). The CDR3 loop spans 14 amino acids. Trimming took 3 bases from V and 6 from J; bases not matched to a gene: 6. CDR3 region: CASSFSTGADTQYF. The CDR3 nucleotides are TGTGCCAGCAGCTTTTCCACAGGGGCCGATACGCAGTATTTT.

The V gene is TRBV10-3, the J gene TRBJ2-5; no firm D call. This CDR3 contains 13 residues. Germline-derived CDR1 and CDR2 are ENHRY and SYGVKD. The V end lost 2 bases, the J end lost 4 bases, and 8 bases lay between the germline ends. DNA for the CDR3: TGTGCCATCAGTGAGACAGCCCGAGAGACCCAGTACTTC. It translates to CAISETARETQYF.

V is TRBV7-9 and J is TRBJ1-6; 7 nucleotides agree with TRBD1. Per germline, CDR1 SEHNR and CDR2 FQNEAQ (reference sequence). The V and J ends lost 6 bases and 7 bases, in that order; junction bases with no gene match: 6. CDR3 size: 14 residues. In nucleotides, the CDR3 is TGTGCCAGCAGTTCTGACAGGGACAATTCACCCCTCCACTTT. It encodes CASSSDRDNSPLHF.

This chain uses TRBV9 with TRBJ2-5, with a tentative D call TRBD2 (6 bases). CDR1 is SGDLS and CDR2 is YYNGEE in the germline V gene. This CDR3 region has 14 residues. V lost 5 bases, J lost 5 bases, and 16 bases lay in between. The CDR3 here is CASSRLGAPETQYF. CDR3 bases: TGTGCCAGCAGTCGACTAGGAGCCCCCGAGACCCAGTACTTC.

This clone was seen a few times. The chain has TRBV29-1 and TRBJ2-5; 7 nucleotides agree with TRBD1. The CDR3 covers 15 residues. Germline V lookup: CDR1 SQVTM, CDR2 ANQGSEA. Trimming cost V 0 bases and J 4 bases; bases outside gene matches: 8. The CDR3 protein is CSVEDLLGGRETQYF. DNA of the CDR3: TGCAGCGTTGAAGATCTTTTAGGGGGCCGAGAGACCCAGTACTTC.

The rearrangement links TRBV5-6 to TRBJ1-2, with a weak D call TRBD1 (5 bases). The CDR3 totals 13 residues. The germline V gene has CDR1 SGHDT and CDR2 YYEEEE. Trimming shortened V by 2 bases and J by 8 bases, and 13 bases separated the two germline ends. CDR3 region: CASSLQRTGGYTF. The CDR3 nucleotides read TGTGCCAGCAGCTTACAGCGAACAGGAGGCTACACCTTC.

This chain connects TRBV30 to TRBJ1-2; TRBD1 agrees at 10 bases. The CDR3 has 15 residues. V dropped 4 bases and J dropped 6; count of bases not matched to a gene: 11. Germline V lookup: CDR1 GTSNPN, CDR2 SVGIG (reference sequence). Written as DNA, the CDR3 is TGTGCCTGGATGGACCGGGACAGGGGTACACATGGCTACACCTTC. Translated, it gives CAWMDRDRGTHGYTF.

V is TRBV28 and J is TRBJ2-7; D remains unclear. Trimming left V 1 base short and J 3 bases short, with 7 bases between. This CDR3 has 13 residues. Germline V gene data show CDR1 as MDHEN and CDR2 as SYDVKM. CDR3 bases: TGTGCCAGCAGTTTATTACACGACTACGAGCAGTACTTC. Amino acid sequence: CASSLLHDYEQYF.

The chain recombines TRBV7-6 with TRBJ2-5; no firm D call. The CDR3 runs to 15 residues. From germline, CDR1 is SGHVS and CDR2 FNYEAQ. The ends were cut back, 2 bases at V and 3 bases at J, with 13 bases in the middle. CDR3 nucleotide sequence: TGTGCCAGCAGCTTAATTAGTGCCGAGGAAGAGACCCAGTACTTC. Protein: CASSLISAEEETQYF. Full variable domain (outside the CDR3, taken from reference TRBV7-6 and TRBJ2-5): GAGVSQSPRYKVTKRGQDVALRCDPISGHVSLYWYRQALGQGPEFLTYFNYEAQQDKSGLPNDRFSAERPEGSISTLTIQRTEQRDSAMYRCASSLISAEEETQYFGPGTRLLVL.

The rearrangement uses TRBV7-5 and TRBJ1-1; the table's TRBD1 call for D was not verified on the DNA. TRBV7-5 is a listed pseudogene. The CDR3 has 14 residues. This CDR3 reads CARSLGTGESEAFF. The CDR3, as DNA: TGTGCCAGAAGCCTTGGGACAGGGGAATCTGAAGCTTTCTTT.

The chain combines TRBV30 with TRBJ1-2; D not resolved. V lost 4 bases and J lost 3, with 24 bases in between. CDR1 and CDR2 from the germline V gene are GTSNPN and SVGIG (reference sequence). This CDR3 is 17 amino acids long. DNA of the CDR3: TGTGCCTGGACCGGCCCCAGGAGGGCGGGGAGGTACTATGGCTACACCTTC. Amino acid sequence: CAWTGPRRAGRYYGYTF.